What follows are 24 T cell receptor beta chains derived from one specimen sequenced in a study of Graves' ophthalmopathy and Graves' hyperthyroidism. RNA served as the template for amplifying TCR beta CDR3 regions. A first-round RT-PCR used HTBI primers, followed by a second-round multiplex PCR. TCRdb re-called the multiplex PCR reads with MiXCR, one entry per CDR3 protein. The repertoire holds 740,000 or so distinct CDR3 sequences, with 40% as singletons. Sample: peripheral blood. These receptors were taken from an adult man with Graves' ophthalmopathy.

Many counts were recorded for this clonotype. The chain recombines TRBV7-9 with TRBJ2-5; 7 positions match TRBD2. The CDR3 covers 13 residues. Germline lookup yields CDR1 SEHNR and CDR2 FQNEAQ (reference sequence). After removal of 5 bases from V and 5 bases from J, the junction contained 5 bases not matched to a gene. CDR3 DNA: TGTGCCAGCAGCGTCTATAGCGGGGAGACCCAGTACTTC. Translating it yields CASSVYSGETQYF.

The V gene is TRBV2, the J gene TRBJ2-7, with TRBD1 matching over 8 bases. V gave up 8 bases and J gave up 3 bases; unmatched junction bases: 9. The CDR3 has 14 residues. Per germline, CDR1 SNHLY and CDR2 FYNNEI. In DNA form, the CDR3 reads TGTGCCAGCTGCACAGGGGGTAACTACTACGAGCAGTACTTC. Its translation is CASCTGGNYYEQYF.

About this clonotype: The junction departs from germline at one end; a sequencing error may be responsible. This CDR3 reads CASSPGGREAQYF. The DNA of the CDR3 is TGTGCCAGCAGTCCAGGGGGTCGAGAGGCCCAGTACTTC. V and J are TRBV6-6 and TRBJ2-5; 7 bases are shared with TRBD1. Germline V gene lookup returns CDR1 MNHNY and CDR2 SVGAGI (reference sequence). The CDR3 contains 13 residues.

Comments on this clonotype: This may be a read error: a much more frequent sequence differs by one nucleotide. The genes are TRBV2 and TRBJ1-2, with a weak D call TRBD1 (5 bases). Trimming left V 5 bases short and J 8 bases short, with 12 bases between. The CDR3 sequence is 12 residues long. The germline gives CDR1 SNHLY, CDR2 FYNNEI. Written as DNA, the CDR3 is TGTGCCAGCAGTCCCAGGGCGGAGGGCTACACCTTC. Amino acid sequence: CASSPRAEGYTF.

This clonotype has more than one count but fewer than ten. The chain is built from TRBV6-5 and TRBJ1-6, with a tentative D call TRBD1 (6 bases). From germline, CDR1 is MNHEY and CDR2 SVGAGI. The CDR3 runs to 14 residues. V was trimmed by 4 bases and J by 11 bases, leaving 15 bases between them. The CDR3 spells CASSFGGRTAPLHF. The DNA for the CDR3 is TGTGCCAGCAGTTTCGGGGGCAGGACGGCACCCCTCCACTTT.

The chain couples TRBV7-2 to TRBJ2-2; TRBD1 agrees at 9 bases. Trimming cost V 4 bases and J 4 bases; bases outside gene matches: 1. From germline, CDR1 is SGHTA and CDR2 FQGNSA. The CDR3 has 14 amino acids. CDR3 sequence reads: CASSWTGATGELFF. CDR3 DNA: TGTGCCAGCAGCTGGACAGGGGCCACCGGGGAGCTGTTTTTT.

The CDR3 nucleotides are TGTGCCACCGCGAGCTCCTATGGCTACACCTTC. Translation gives CATASSYGYTF. The chain links TRBV15 to TRBJ1-2; D ambiguous. The CDR3 loop spans 11 amino acids. The ends were cut back, 8 bases at V and 4 bases at J, with 8 bases in the middle. Germline assignment: CDR1 LNHNV and CDR2 YYDKDF (reference sequence).

This clonotype showed up just a few times. V gene TRBV2 combines with J gene TRBJ1-2; 7 bases agree with TRBD1. The V gene's germline CDR1 is SNHLY and CDR2 FYNNEI. The ends lost 6 bases at V and 4 bases at J; junction bases unmatched: 8. The CDR3 loop spans 14 amino acids. The DNA for the CDR3 is TGTGCCAGCAGCCGCCCAGGGGGAAGCTATGGCTACACCTTC. As protein: CASSRPGGSYGYTF.

The gene calls are TRBV7-2 and TRBJ2-7; D may match TRBD1 or TRBD2 (5 bases each). The germline V gene encodes CDR1 SGHTA and CDR2 FQGNSA. Trimming took 1 base from V and 6 from J, leaving 10 bases between them. The CDR3 totals 13 residues. CDR3: CASSLGQRGEQYF. The CDR3 DNA reads TGTGCCAGCAGCTTAGGACAGAGGGGCGAGCAGTACTTC.

The chain has TRBV7-2 and TRBJ2-7; a weak D match, TRBD1 (6 bases). CDR3 size: 15 residues. The germline V and J ends were trimmed by 3 bases and 0 bases, with 12 bases remaining between them. Looked up from germline, CDR1 is SGHTA and CDR2 is FQGNSA. The chain's CDR3 is CASSFGGPISYEQYF. The CDR3 DNA follows: TGTGCCAGCAGCTTTGGGGGCCCCATCTCCTACGAGCAGTACTTC.

On this clonotype: A much larger clone sits a single nucleotide away, making a read error possible. This chain joins TRBV5-4 and TRBJ1-6; the D is unclear. The length of the CDR3 is 13 residues. V lost 3 bases and J 9 bases, leaving 10 bases between the germline ends. Looked up from germline, CDR1 is SGHNT and CDR2 is YYREEE (reference sequence). Here the CDR3 DNA reads TGTGCCAGCAGCTCCGAGCCCCCTTCACCCCTCCACTTT. It codes for CASSSEPPSPLHF.

The rearrangement links TRBV24-1 to TRBJ1-5, with TRBD1 as a possible D gene (5 bases). Per germline, CDR1 KGHDR and CDR2 SFDVKD. V lost 5 bases to trimming and J lost 5 bases, with 21 bases between them. The length of the CDR3 is 17 residues. CDR3 amino acids: CATSGPGGAQEDQPQHF. Written as DNA, the CDR3 is TGTGCCACCAGTGGCCCGGGGGGTGCACAGGAAGATCAGCCCCAGCATTTT.

The sample holds a few counts of this clonotype. The CDR3 nucleotides read TGTGCCAGCAGCTTGAGGGGGGACTATGAGCAGTACTTC. Its protein product is CASSLRGDYEQYF. V gene TRBV5-6 combines with J gene TRBJ2-7; a possible D gene is TRBD2 (7 bases). Trimming took 1 base from V and 7 from J, leaving 12 bases between them. The germline V gene encodes CDR1 SGHDT and CDR2 YYEEEE. This CDR3 has 13 residues.

The sample holds a few counts of this clonotype. J is TRBJ2-7 and V is TRBV10-2, with D perhaps matching TRBD1 or TRBD2 (5 bases each). Germline V CDR1 and CDR2: WSHSY, SAAADI. The CDR3 sequence is 13 residues long. The CDR3 loop reads CATTKGNSYEQYF. Written as DNA, the CDR3 is TGCGCGACTACGAAGGGGAACTCCTACGAGCAGTACTTC.

Many counts were recorded for this clonotype. The chain combines TRBV29-1 with TRBJ2-7, with D possibly TRBD2 on 6 matching bases. This CDR3 is 13 amino acids long. Germline V gives CDR1 SQVTM, CDR2 ANQGSEA. The V end lost 0 bases, the J end lost 4 bases, and 10 bases lay between the germline ends. CDR3 sequence: CSVEEEGSYEQYF. The CDR3, as DNA: TGCAGCGTTGAAGAGGAGGGCAGTTACGAGCAGTACTTC.

In this sample, this clonotype turned up a few times. CDR3 sequence: CSAPGQGNSPLHF. The CDR3 DNA reads as TGCAGTGCTCCGGGACAGGGGAATTCACCCCTCCACTTT. This chain uses TRBV20-1 with TRBJ1-6; 10 nucleotides align to TRBD1. This CDR3 is 13 amino acids long. V lost 5 bases, J lost 7 bases, and 2 bases stayed unmatched. The germline gives CDR1 DFQATT, CDR2 SNEGSKA (reference sequence).

This chain joins TRBV5-1 and TRBJ1-2; D call uncertain. Deletions cut 3 bases from V and 7 bases from J, with 13 bases between. Germline V gene lookup returns CDR1 SGHRS and CDR2 YFSETQ. This CDR3 is 13 amino acids long. The CDR3: CASSSDGGLGYTF. For the CDR3, the DNA is TGCGCCAGCAGCTCCGACGGTGGTCTTGGCTACACCTTC. Supplemented by reference TRBV5-1 and TRBJ1-2, the full variable domain reads KAGVTQTPRYLIKTRGQQVTLSCSPISGHRSVSWYQQTPGQGLQFLFEYFSETQRNKGNFPGRFSGRQFSNSRSEMNVSTLELGDSALYLCASSSDGGLGYTFGSGTRLTVV.

This sequence joins TRBV20-1 and TRBJ2-7; tentative D call: TRBD1 (5 bases). CDR1 and CDR2 (germline): DFQATT, SNEGSKA (reference sequence). This CDR3 has 14 residues. V lost 6 bases to trimming and J lost 4 bases, with 19 bases between them. DNA for the CDR3: TGCAGTGCCCCAAGAGCGACAGTCTCTTACGAGCAGTACTTC. Translation gives CSAPRATVSYEQYF.

The J gene is TRBJ1-3, the V gene TRBV7-9, with a possible D match to TRBD1 (5 bases). Germline lookup yields CDR1 SEHNR and CDR2 FQNEAQ (reference sequence). The V end was cut by 5 bases, the J end by 4 bases, with 21 bases between. The CDR3 extends over 17 amino acids. The DNA of the CDR3 is TGTGCCAGCAGCACCGAGGGTGTGGGGGGAAGGGGAAACACCATATATTTT. Its protein is CASSTEGVGGRGNTIYF.

This clonotype was seen only a few times. The V gene is TRBV20-1, the J gene TRBJ2-5; D is perhaps TRBD1 (6 bases). Germline V gene data show CDR1 as DFQATT and CDR2 as SNEGSKA (reference sequence). The CDR3 is made up of 12 amino acids. V was cut by 5 bases and J by 3 bases, with 10 bases left in between. The CDR3 bases are TGCAGTGCTCAGGGGATGAAAGAGACCCAGTACTTC. Translation gives CSAQGMKETQYF.

This clonotype was observed a handful of times. This clone may be a read error of a much larger clone one base away. Here the CDR3 reads CASSWAPGGNQPQHF. As DNA, the CDR3 is TGTGCCAGCAGCTGGGCGCCAGGGGGCAATCAGCCCCAGCATTTT. This chain connects TRBV7-2 to TRBJ1-5, with D possibly being TRBD1 (6 bases). CDR3 size: 15 residues. Trimming removed 4 bases at V and 2 bases at J, with 12 bases between. Germline V gene data show CDR1 as SGHTA and CDR2 as FQGNSA.

This chain links TRBV19 with TRBJ1-4; tentative D call: TRBD1 (5 bases). The V end lost 6 bases, the J end lost 4 bases, and 15 bases lay between the germline ends. In germline, CDR1 is LNHDA, CDR2 SQIVND (reference sequence). This CDR3 has 15 residues. CDR3 sequence (DNA): TGTGCCAGTAGCCCAGGGACGTCGTATAATGAAAAACTGTTTTTT. It translates to CASSPGTSYNEKLFF.

V gene TRBV7-9 combines with J gene TRBJ2-2; 10 positions agree with TRBD2. V gave up 5 bases and J gave up 5 bases; unmatched junction bases: 8. This CDR3 has 16 amino acids. Germline V CDR1 and CDR2: SEHNR, FQNEAQ (reference sequence). Here the CDR3 DNA reads TGTGCCAGCAGCCAACCAGCGGGAGGGCCGACCGGGGAGCTGTTTTTT. Translating it yields CASSQPAGGPTGELFF.

The sample holds many counts of this clonotype. J is TRBJ1-6 and V is TRBV7-9, with D uncertain. Germline V CDR1 and CDR2: SEHNR, FQNEAQ (reference sequence). The CDR3 has 13 amino acids. The V end lost 3 bases, the J end lost 7 bases, and 7 bases lay between the germline ends. CDR3 DNA: TGTGCCAGCAGCTTTTCCGGGAATTCACCCCTCCACTTT. Translating it yields CASSFSGNSPLHF.